Following are 32 T cell receptor beta chains from one sample sequenced in a study of OX40 agonist ivuxolimab in advanced cancers. Clones were sequenced by immunoSEQ multiplex PCR, and TCRdb holds only the in-frame ones, with some missing. The repertoire has approximately 20,000 clones, around 87% of them found once; the top ten carry under 20%. Here the sequenced sample was CD4+ or CD8+ T cells sorted from blood, taken in a trial of the OX40 agonist ivuxolimab. Source of these receptors: an adult with an advanced solid tumor such as melanoma, head and neck, liver or kidney cancer.

The CDR3 reads CASSPTENTEAFF. The CDR3 DNA follows: TGCGCCAGCAGCCCGACAGAGAACACTGAAGCTTTCTTT. The chain recombines TRBV4-1 with TRBJ1-1; a weak D match, TRBD1 (5 bases). The CDR3 loop spans 13 amino acids. Trimming pared 4 bases from V and 1 base from J, leaving 7 bases between. Germline assignment: CDR1 MGHRA and CDR2 YSYEKL.

This clone has more than one count but fewer than ten. The V and J genes are TRBV19 and TRBJ1-1; D is perhaps TRBD1 (5 bases). The ends were cut back, 7 bases at V and 1 base at J, with 7 bases in the middle. Germline values: CDR1 LNHDA, CDR2 SQIVND (reference sequence). The CDR3 has 12 residues. The CDR3 sequence: CASTQGNTEAFF. CDR3 coding DNA: TGTGCCAGTACTCAGGGGAACACTGAAGCTTTCTTT. Looking up the rest from reference TRBV19 and TRBJ1-1 gives the full variable domain: DGGITQSPKYLFRKEGQNVTLSCEQNLNHDAMYWYRQDPGQGLRLIYYSQIVNDFQKGDIAEGYSVSREKKESFPLTVTSAQKNPTAFYLCASTQGNTEAFFGQGTRLTVV.

The chain combines TRBV5-1 with TRBJ1-4, with TRBD1 as a possible D gene (5 bases). V dropped 3 bases and J dropped 8 bases, with 17 bases sitting between them. The CDR3 is 15 residues long. The V gene's germline CDR1 is SGHRS and CDR2 YFSETQ. The DNA of the CDR3 is TGCGCCAGCAGCTCAGTTCCTTCCCGGGGGGAAAAACTGTTTTTT. Its protein product is CASSSVPSRGEKLFF.

The chain combines TRBV15 with TRBJ2-1; weak D call: TRBD1 (5 bases). Germline CDR1 is LNHNV and CDR2 is YYDKDF (reference sequence). The V end was cut by 5 bases, the J end by 8 bases, with 19 bases between. This CDR3 contains 15 residues. The CDR3 bases are TGTGCCACCAGCCCTAAGGCGCAGGGTCTACATGAGCAGTTCTTC. Translation gives CATSPKAQGLHEQFF.

This clone was seen a handful of times. This rearrangement joins TRBV30 to TRBJ1-3, with TRBD1 matching over 7 bases. V shed 7 bases, J shed 6 bases, and the junction held 12 bases outside the gene matches. Germline V gene data show CDR1 as GTSNPN and CDR2 as SVGIG (reference sequence). This CDR3 has 14 amino acids. The chain's CDR3 is CASHPLGQPNTIYF. Here the CDR3 DNA reads TGTGCCTCCCACCCTTTGGGACAGCCAAACACCATATATTTT.

The V gene is TRBV29-1, the J gene TRBJ2-3; tentative D call: TRBD2 (6 bases). Between the trimmed V and J ends, which lost 1 base and 1 base, there was a span of 9 bases. Germline CDR1 SQVTM, CDR2 ANQGSEA. CDR3 size: 14 residues. The CDR3 protein is CSVEGRGGTDTQYF. The CDR3 bases are TGCAGCGTTGAAGGACGCGGGGGCACAGATACGCAGTATTTT.

The V call is TRBV4-3, the J call TRBJ1-5; D is perhaps TRBD1 (5 bases). Trimming took off 0 bases at V and 7 bases at J, with 13 bases between the two ends. Germline assignment: CDR1 LGHNA and CDR2 YSLEER. CDR3 length equals 15 residues. CDR3 protein: CASSQDEGVRQPQHF. The CDR3 bases are TGCGCCAGCAGCCAAGATGAAGGGGTGCGGCAGCCCCAGCATTTT.

The chain uses TRBV11-2 and TRBJ2-7; D is perhaps TRBD1 or TRBD2 (5 bases each). This CDR3 is 14 amino acids long. V lost 5 bases and J 3 bases, leaving 14 bases between the germline ends. The germline V gene encodes CDR1 SGHAT and CDR2 FQNNGV. The CDR3 region is CASSNRDGRYEQYF. For the CDR3, the DNA is TGTGCCAGCAGCAACCGGGACGGACGCTACGAGCAGTACTTC.

The chain is built from TRBV30 and TRBJ1-1; no firm D call. The CDR3 has 13 amino acids. V lost 2 bases and J lost 1, with 8 bases in between. CDR1 and CDR2 from the germline V gene are GTSNPN and SVGIG (reference sequence). The chain's CDR3 is CAWSFPGNTEAFF. DNA of the CDR3: TGTGCCTGGAGTTTTCCAGGGAACACTGAAGCTTTCTTT. Full variable domain (remainder filled in from reference TRBV30 and TRBJ1-1): SQTIHQWPATLVQPVGSPLSLECTVEGTSNPNLYWYRQAAGRGLQLLFYSVGIGQISSEVPQNLSASRPQDRQFILSSKKLLLSDSGFYLCAWSFPGNTEAFFGQGTRLTVV.

V usage is TRBV4-2 and J usage is TRBJ2-7; D is unclear. Germline CDR1 and CDR2: LGHNA and YNFKEQ. The CDR3 runs 15 residues. The germline V and J ends were trimmed by 0 bases and 0 bases, with 9 bases remaining between them. The CDR3 loop reads CASSQEDASSYEQYF. CDR3 coding DNA: TGTGCCAGCAGCCAAGAGGATGCGAGCTCCTACGAGCAGTACTTC.

V and J are TRBV7-2 and TRBJ2-7; D gene unclear. This CDR3 region has 15 residues. Germline V CDR1 and CDR2: SGHTA, FQGNSA. The V and J ends lost 2 bases and 2 bases respectively, with 13 bases between them. The CDR3 nucleotides are TGTGCCAGCAGCTTATGGCAGGCTCAAACCTACGAGCAGTACTTC. Its protein product is CASSLWQAQTYEQYF.

The chain has TRBV6-5 and TRBJ2-7; tentative D call: TRBD1 (6 bases). This CDR3 comprises 12 residues. Trimming cost V 6 bases and J 1 base, with 7 bases left between them. Germline assignment: CDR1 MNHEY and CDR2 SVGAGI. CDR3 sequence (DNA): TGTGCCAGCAGGGACAGTTCCTACGAGCAGTACTTC. It yields the protein CASRDSSYEQYF.

The chain joins TRBV7-9 to TRBJ2-1; D possibly corresponds to TRBD1 (7 bases). Germline V CDR1 and CDR2: SEHNR, FQNEAQ (reference sequence). Between the trimmed V and J ends, which lost 4 bases and 8 bases, there was a span of 18 bases. The CDR3 contains 15 residues. In nucleotides, the CDR3 is TGTGCCAGCAGCTCTTCCGACAGGGAGGTGGATGAGCAGTTCTTC. This sequence encodes CASSSSDREVDEQFF. The full variable domain, with the rest looked up from reference TRBV7-9 and TRBJ2-1, is DTGVSQNPRHKITKRGQNVTFRCDPISEHNRLYWYRQTLGQGPEFLTYFQNEAQLEKSRLLSDRFSAERPKGSFSTLEIQRTEQGDSAMYLCASSSSDREVDEQFFGPGTRLTVL.

The chain links TRBV28 to TRBJ2-5, with D perhaps TRBD2 (5 bases). CDR3 length equals 14 residues. Looked up from germline, CDR1 is MDHEN and CDR2 is SYDVKM. The V and J ends lost 2 bases and 5 bases respectively, with 12 bases between them. CDR3 protein: CASSLRELGETQYF. The CDR3 DNA is TGTGCCAGCAGTTTAAGGGAGCTGGGGGAGACCCAGTACTTC. The complete variable domain, with remaining parts taken from reference TRBV28 and TRBJ2-5, reads DVKVTQSSRYLVKRTGEKVFLECVQDMDHENMFWYRQDPGLGLRLIYFSYDVKMKEKGDIPEGYSVSREKKERFSLILESASTNQTSMYLCASSLRELGETQYFGPGTRLLVL.

J is TRBJ2-2 and V is TRBV10-1; weak D call: TRBD1 (6 bases). CDR3 length: 14 amino acids. The germline V gene encodes CDR1 WNHNN and CDR2 SYGVQD (reference sequence). V was pared by 3 bases and J by 3 bases, with 8 bases between. The CDR3 DNA reads TGCGCCAGCAGTGATTCAGGGGACACCGGGGAGCTGTTTTTT. It specifies CASSDSGDTGELFF.

This clone has a handful of counts. This rearrangement joins TRBV2 to TRBJ2-3; 7 positions match TRBD2. Germline values: CDR1 SNHLY, CDR2 FYNNEI. The CDR3 consists of 15 residues. The V segment lost 2 bases and the J segment 5 bases; nucleotides outside the gene matches: 7. This CDR3 is CASSEWRGYRDTQYF. For the CDR3, the DNA is TGTGCCAGCAGTGAATGGCGGGGGTACAGAGATACGCAGTATTTT. Drawing the rest from reference TRBV2 and TRBJ2-3, the complete variable domain is EPEVTQTPSHQVTQMGQEVILRCVPISNHLYFYWYRQILGQKVEFLVSFYNNEISEKSEIFDDQFSVERPDGSNFTLKIRSTKLEDSAMYFCASSEWRGYRDTQYFGPGTRLTVL.

The V call is TRBV4-1, the J call TRBJ2-2; D might be TRBD1 (7 bases). This CDR3 has 15 amino acids. Per the germline V gene, CDR1 is MGHRA and CDR2 is YSYEKL. The V end lost 3 bases, the J end lost 4 bases, and 12 bases lay between the germline ends. The CDR3 reads CASSHQGGGTGELFF. CDR3 DNA sequence: TGCGCCAGCAGCCACCAGGGGGGAGGCACCGGGGAGCTGTTTTTT.

The chain carries TRBV9 and TRBJ1-1; unclear D gene. CDR1 and CDR2 (germline): SGDLS, YYNGEE. Trimming took off 3 bases at V and 3 bases at J, with 9 bases between the two ends. The CDR3 loop spans 13 amino acids. The CDR3 coding sequence is TGTGCCAGCAGCGCACGACTCGACACTGAAGCTTTCTTT. This translates into CASSARLDTEAFF.

The chain joins TRBV2 to TRBJ2-7, with 7 bases that match TRBD1. The CDR3 is made up of 15 amino acids. Per the germline V gene, CDR1 is SNHLY and CDR2 is FYNNEI. The J segment lost 5 bases and the V segment lost 6 bases, leaving 13 bases of the junction unmatched. CDR3 loop: CASRALITGDHEQYF. CDR3 coding DNA: TGTGCCAGCAGAGCCCTCATAACAGGGGACCACGAGCAGTACTTC.

The chain has TRBV4-1 and TRBJ2-3; possible D gene TRBD2, 5 bases. In germline, CDR1 is MGHRA, CDR2 YSYEKL. This CDR3 is built from 18 residues. V lost 1 base, J lost 2 bases, and 19 bases lay in between. DNA of the CDR3: TGCGCCAGCAGCCAAGTGCCCCCCGGGATCTCAGTCACAGATACGCAGTATTTT. The encoded protein is CASSQVPPGISVTDTQYF.

This chain uses TRBV27 with TRBJ1-2; D might be TRBD1 (6 bases). The CDR3 runs 14 residues. V lost 2 bases to trimming and J lost 8 bases, with 15 bases between them. Germline assignment: CDR1 MNHEY and CDR2 SMNVEV (reference sequence). The CDR3 loop is CASSLSGGRVGYTF. CDR3 DNA sequence: TGTGCCAGCAGTTTAAGCGGGGGCCGGGTCGGCTACACCTTC.

The V call is TRBV5-5, the J call TRBJ2-7, with D possibly being TRBD1 (6 bases). Germline CDR1 and CDR2: SGHKS and YYEKEE (reference sequence). The V gene lost 5 bases and the J gene lost 0 bases, with 9 bases spanning the gap. The CDR3 is made up of 13 amino acids. In DNA form, the CDR3 reads TGTGCCAGCAGAAAGGACAGCTCCTACGAGCAGTACTTC. Protein: CASRKDSSYEQYF.

The chain uses TRBV7-2 and TRBJ1-4; D not certain. Trimming removed 5 bases at V and 2 bases at J, with 12 bases between. This CDR3 region has 15 residues. CDR1 is SGHTA, CDR2 FQGNSA, per germline. CDR3 sequence: CASSPMPATNEKLFF. For the CDR3, the DNA is TGTGCCAGCAGCCCCATGCCAGCTACTAATGAAAAACTGTTTTTT.

Comments on this clone: Different DNA sequences within this sample yield the same CDR3. The V call is TRBV30, the J call TRBJ1-1; D unclear. Germline V gene data show CDR1 as GTSNPN and CDR2 as SVGIG (reference sequence). The CDR3 covers 12 residues. V lost 1 base to trimming and J lost 1 base, with 4 bases between them. The CDR3 DNA sequence: TGTGCCTGGAGTGACGGGAACACTGAAGCTTTCTTT. Translation gives CAWSDGNTEAFF.

The V and J genes are TRBV27 and TRBJ1-5; D is uncertain. V was clipped by 6 bases and J by 5 bases, with 11 bases between them. The germline V gene encodes CDR1 MNHEY and CDR2 SMNVEV (reference sequence). CDR3 size: 13 residues. The CDR3 DNA sequence: TGTGCCAGCAGCGTGGAGGGTGATCAGCCCCAGCATTTT. Translated, it gives CASSVEGDQPQHF.

CDR3 loop: CASSQVPGQGGETQYF. The CDR3 DNA is TGTGCCAGCAGCCAGGTCCCAGGACAGGGGGGAGAGACCCAGTACTTC. V and J are TRBV4-2 and TRBJ2-5, with 10 bases that match TRBD1. The CDR3 has 16 amino acids. Germline V lookup: CDR1 LGHNA, CDR2 YNFKEQ. V gave up 3 bases and J gave up 4 bases; unmatched junction bases: 8.

The genes are TRBV5-6 and TRBJ1-1; D remains ambiguous. CDR3 length: 12 residues. Trimming stripped 4 bases from V and 1 base from J, with 5 bases between. Germline V gene sequence: CDR1 SGHDT, CDR2 YYEEEE. In nucleotides, the CDR3 is TGTGCCAGCAGCCCGGGGAACACTGAAGCTTTCTTT. Translated: CASSPGNTEAFF.

A few counts support this clone. The gene calls are TRBV6-4 and TRBJ2-2, with a weak D call TRBD2 (7 bases). This CDR3 is built from 14 residues. Deletions cut 2 bases from V and 6 bases from J, with 10 bases between. Germline V gene data show CDR1 as MRHNA and CDR2 as SNTAGT. The CDR3 loop is CASSDGGGAGELFF. The CDR3 DNA is TGTGCCAGCAGTGACGGGGGGGGCGCCGGGGAGCTGTTTTTT.

By share of the sample, this clone is medium-sized. The V call is TRBV7-6, the J call TRBJ2-3; either TRBD1 or TRBD2 may fit D (5 bases each). Germline CDR1 is SGHVS and CDR2 is FNYEAQ. The CDR3 is 14 amino acids. V gave up 1 base and J gave up 5 bases, with 10 bases separating them. CDR3 amino acids: CASSLEGDGDTQYF. The CDR3 DNA reads as TGTGCCAGCAGCTTAGAAGGGGACGGAGATACGCAGTATTTT. The full variable domain, in which reference TRBV7-6 and TRBJ2-3 provide the parts outside the CDR3, is GAGVSQSPRYKVTKRGQDVALRCDPISGHVSLYWYRQALGQGPEFLTYFNYEAQQDKSGLPNDRFSAERPEGSISTLTIQRTEQRDSAMYRCASSLEGDGDTQYFGPGTRLTVL.

The chain has TRBV6-4 and TRBJ2-7, with 8 positions matching TRBD1. In germline, CDR1 is MRHNA, CDR2 SNTAGT. The CDR3 has 17 amino acids. Trimming cost V 7 bases and J 0 bases; bases outside gene matches: 14. The CDR3 sequence: CASIYPPGQAFSYEQYF. The CDR3 coding sequence is TGTGCCAGCATTTATCCCCCGGGACAGGCATTCTCCTACGAGCAGTACTTC.

The rearrangement joins TRBV7-9 to TRBJ1-4; no definite D call. CDR1 and CDR2 (germline): SEHNR, FQNEAQ (reference sequence). The V and J ends lost 6 bases and 8 bases respectively, with 7 bases between them. The CDR3 has 11 residues. The CDR3 DNA follows: TGTGCCAGCAGGGGAGGCGAAAAACTGTTTTTT. It codes for CASRGGEKLFF. Complete variable domain (other parts from reference TRBV7-9 and TRBJ1-4): DTGVSQNPRHKITKRGQNVTFRCDPISEHNRLYWYRQTLGQGPEFLTYFQNEAQLEKSRLLSDRFSAERPKGSFSTLEIQRTEQGDSAMYLCASRGGEKLFFGSGTQLSVL.

This rearrangement joins TRBV4-1 to TRBJ2-1; the match to TRBD2 covers 11 bases. This CDR3 is built from 16 residues. Germline V lookup: CDR1 MGHRA, CDR2 YSYEKL. The trim removed 1 base at V and 5 bases at J, leaving 4 bases unmatched. The CDR3 sequence is CASSQVLLAGDNEQFF. CDR3 in DNA: TGCGCCAGCAGCCAAGTCCTACTAGCGGGGGACAATGAGCAGTTCTTC.